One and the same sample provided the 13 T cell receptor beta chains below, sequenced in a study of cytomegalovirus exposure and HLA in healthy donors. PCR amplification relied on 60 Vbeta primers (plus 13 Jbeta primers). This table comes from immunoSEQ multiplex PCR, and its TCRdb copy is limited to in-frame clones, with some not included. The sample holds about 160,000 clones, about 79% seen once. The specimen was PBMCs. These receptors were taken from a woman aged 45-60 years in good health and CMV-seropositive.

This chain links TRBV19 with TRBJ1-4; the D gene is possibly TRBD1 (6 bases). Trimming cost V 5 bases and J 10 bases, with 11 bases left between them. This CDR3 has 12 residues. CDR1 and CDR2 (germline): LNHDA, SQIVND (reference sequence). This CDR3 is CASSGTWRKLFF. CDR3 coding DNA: TGTGCCAGTAGTGGGACATGGCGAAAACTGTTTTTT.

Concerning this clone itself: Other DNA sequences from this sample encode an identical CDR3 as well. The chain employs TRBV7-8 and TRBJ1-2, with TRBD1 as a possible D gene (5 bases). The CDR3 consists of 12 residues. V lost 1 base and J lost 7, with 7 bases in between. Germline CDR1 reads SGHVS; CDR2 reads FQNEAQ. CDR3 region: CASSLVGGGYTF. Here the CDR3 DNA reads TGTGCCAGCAGCTTAGTCGGGGGTGGCTACACCTTC.

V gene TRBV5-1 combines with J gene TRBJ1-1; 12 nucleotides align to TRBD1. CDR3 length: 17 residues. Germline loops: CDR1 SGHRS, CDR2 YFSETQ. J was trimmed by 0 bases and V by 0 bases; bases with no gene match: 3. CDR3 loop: CASSLGDRGRMNTEAFF. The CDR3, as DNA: TGCGCCAGCAGCTTGGGGGACAGGGGGCGGATGAACACTGAAGCTTTCTTT.

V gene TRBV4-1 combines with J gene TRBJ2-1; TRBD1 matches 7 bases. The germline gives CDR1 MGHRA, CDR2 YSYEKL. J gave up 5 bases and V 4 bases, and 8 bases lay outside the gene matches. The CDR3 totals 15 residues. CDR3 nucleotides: TGCGCCAGCAGCCGAGGCCCGGGACAGAACAATGAGCAGTTCTTC. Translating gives CASSRGPGQNNEQFF.

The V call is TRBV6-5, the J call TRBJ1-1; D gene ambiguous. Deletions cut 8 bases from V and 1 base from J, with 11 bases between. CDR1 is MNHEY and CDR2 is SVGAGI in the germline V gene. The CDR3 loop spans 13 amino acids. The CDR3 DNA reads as TGTGCCAGCCGTAGGTCGGGGAACACTGAAGCTTTCTTT. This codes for CASRRSGNTEAFF.

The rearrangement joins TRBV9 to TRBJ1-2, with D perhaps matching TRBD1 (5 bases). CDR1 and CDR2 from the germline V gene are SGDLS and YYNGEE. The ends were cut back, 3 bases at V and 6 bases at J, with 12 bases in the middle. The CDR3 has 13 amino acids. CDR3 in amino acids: CASSDQGEDGYTF. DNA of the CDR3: TGTGCCAGCAGCGACCAAGGGGAGGATGGCTACACCTTC.

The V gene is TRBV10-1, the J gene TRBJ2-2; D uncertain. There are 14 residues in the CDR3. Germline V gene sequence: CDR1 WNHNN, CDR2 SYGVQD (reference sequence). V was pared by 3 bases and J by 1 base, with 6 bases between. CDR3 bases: TGCGCCAGCAGTGAACAACAGAACACCGGGGAGCTGTTTTTT. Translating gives CASSEQQNTGELFF.

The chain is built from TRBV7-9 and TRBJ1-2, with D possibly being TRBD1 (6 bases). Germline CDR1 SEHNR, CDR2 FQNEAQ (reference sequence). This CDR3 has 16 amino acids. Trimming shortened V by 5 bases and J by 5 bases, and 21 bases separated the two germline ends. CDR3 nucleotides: TGTGCCAGCAGCACCAAACCGGGACAAGGATCTTATGGCTACACCTTC. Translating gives CASSTKPGQGSYGYTF.

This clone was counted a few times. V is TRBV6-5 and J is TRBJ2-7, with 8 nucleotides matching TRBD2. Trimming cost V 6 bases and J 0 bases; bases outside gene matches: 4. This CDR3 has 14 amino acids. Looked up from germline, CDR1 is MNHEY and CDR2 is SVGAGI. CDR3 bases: TGTGCCAGCAGCATACTAGCGGACTCCTACGAGCAGTACTTC. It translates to CASSILADSYEQYF.

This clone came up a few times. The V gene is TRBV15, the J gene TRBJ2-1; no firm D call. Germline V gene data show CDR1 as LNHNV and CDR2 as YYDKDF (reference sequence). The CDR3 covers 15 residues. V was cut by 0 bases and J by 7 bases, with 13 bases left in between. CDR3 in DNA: TGTGCCACCAGCAGAGATTTCCAGTTTGGTAATGAGCAGTTCTTC. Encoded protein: CATSRDFQFGNEQFF.

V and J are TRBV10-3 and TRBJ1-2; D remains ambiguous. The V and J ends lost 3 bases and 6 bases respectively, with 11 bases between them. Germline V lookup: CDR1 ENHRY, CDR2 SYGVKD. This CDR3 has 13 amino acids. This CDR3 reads CAISDGSTNGYTF. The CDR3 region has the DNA TGTGCCATCAGTGATGGTTCTACTAATGGCTACACCTTC.

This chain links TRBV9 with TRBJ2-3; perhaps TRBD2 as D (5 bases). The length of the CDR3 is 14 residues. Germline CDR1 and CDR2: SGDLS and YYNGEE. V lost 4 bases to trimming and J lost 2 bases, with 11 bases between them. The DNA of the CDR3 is TGTGCCAGCAGCCCCCGGGGATACACAGATACGCAGTATTTT. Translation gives CASSPRGYTDTQYF. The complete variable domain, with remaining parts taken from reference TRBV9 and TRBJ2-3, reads DSGVTQTPKHLITATGQRVTLRCSPRSGDLSVYWYQQSLDQGLQFLIQYYNGEERAKGNILERFSAQQFPDLHSELNLSSLELGDSALYFCASSPRGYTDTQYFGPGTRLTVL.

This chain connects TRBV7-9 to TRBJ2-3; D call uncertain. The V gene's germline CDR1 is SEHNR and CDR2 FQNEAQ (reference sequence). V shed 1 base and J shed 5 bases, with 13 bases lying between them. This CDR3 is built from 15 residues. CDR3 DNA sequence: TGTGCCAGCAGCTTAGGACTCGTGCCTCGAGATACGCAGTATTTT. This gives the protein CASSLGLVPRDTQYF.